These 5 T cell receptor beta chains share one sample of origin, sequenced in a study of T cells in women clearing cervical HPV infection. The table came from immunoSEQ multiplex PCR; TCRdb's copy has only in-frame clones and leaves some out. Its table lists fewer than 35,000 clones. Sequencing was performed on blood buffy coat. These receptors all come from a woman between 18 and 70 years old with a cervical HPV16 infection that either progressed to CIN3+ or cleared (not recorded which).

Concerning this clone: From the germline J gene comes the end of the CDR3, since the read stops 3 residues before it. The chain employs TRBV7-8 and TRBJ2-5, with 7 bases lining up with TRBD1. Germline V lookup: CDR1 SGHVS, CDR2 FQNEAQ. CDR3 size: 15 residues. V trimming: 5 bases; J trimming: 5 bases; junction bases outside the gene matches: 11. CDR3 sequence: CASSHQDRVWETQYF. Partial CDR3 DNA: TGTGCCAGCAGCCATCAAGACAGGGTCTGGGAGACC.

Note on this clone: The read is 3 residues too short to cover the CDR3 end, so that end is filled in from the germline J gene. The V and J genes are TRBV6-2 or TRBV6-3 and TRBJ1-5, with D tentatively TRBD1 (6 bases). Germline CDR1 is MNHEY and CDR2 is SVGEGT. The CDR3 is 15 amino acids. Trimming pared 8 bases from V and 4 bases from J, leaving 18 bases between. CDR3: CASCHSGAGNQPQHF. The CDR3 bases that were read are TGTGCCAGCTGCCACTCAGGGGCGGGTAATCAGCCC.

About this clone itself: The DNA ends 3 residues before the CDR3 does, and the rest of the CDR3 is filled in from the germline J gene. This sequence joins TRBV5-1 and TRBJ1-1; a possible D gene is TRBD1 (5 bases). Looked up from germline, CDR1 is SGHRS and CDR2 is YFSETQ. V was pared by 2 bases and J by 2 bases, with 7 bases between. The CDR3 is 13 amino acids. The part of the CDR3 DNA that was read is TGCGCCAGCAGCTTAGGGGATAACACTGAA. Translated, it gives CASSLGDNTE. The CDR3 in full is CASSLGDNTEAFF.

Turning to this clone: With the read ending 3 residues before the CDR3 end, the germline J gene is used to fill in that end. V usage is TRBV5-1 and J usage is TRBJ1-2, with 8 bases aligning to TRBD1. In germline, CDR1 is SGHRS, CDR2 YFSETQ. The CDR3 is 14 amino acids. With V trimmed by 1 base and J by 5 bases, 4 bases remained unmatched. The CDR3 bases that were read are TGCGCCAGCAGCTTGACAGGGGGGGAATATGGC. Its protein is CASSLTGGEYG. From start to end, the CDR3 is CASSLTGGEYGYTF.

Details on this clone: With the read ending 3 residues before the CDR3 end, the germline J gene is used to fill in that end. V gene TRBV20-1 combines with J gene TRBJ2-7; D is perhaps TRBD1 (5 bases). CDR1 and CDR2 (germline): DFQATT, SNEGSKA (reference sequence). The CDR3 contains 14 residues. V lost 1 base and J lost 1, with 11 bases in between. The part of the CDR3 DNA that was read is TGCAGTGCTAGAGTTTCAGACAGATCCTACGAG. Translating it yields CSARVSDRSYE. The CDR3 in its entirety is CSARVSDRSYEQYF.